This T cell receptor beta chain was captured in a study of T-cell reconstitution after alpha-beta-depleted transplantation in children. Findings of the study overall: Where alpha-beta T cells came from about two months after transplant was reportedly several hundred expanded graft clones.

As for this clonotype: Its antigen remains unidentified.

From germline, CDR1 is KGHSH and CDR2 LQKENI. This CDR3 is 13 amino acids long. The V gene lost 4 bases and the J gene lost 5 bases, with 8 bases spanning the gap. TCRbeta library preparation incorporated unique molecular identifiers. TCRdb fed the PCR reads into MiXCR, producing one record per CDR3 protein. The sample gives a few hundred thousand distinct CDR3 sequences, 25% to 30% of which show up once; 35% to 40% is in the top ten. This clonotype was sampled from a boy under two years old with Wiskott-Aldrich syndrome, due to receive a stem cell transplant. V gene TRBV18 combines with J gene TRBJ2-2; D gene uncertain. Sequenced material: PBMCs, taken before TCRalphabeta/CD19-depleted stem cell transplant. CDR3 residues: CASSREFTGELFF. The CDR3 nucleotides are TGTGCCAGCTCACGGGAATTTACCGGGGAGCTGTTTTTT.